A single sample is the source of the 18 T cell receptor beta chains below, sequenced in a study of post-analysis software for immune sequencing data. Study outcomes and limitations: Controls had lower frequencies than patients of roughly five TRBV segments, which included TRBV5-6, TRBV5-1 and TRBV20-1.

What these receptors recognize is not known. The TCR beta cDNA libraries contained unique molecular identifiers. Each CDR3 protein gets one entry after TCRdb re-called the PCR reads with MiXCR. The table includes 650,000 to 850,000 distinct CDR3 sequences, about 53% detected once. Sequenced: blood. These TCRs come from a girl aged 10 to 17 with multiple sclerosis.

V and J are TRBV7-8 and TRBJ2-1, with TRBD2 identical over 8 bases. The CDR3 sequence is 15 residues long. Trimming removed 3 bases from V and 7 bases from J; junction bases left unmatched: 8. CDR1 is SGHVS, CDR2 FQNEAQ, per germline. In DNA form, the CDR3 reads TGTGCCAGCAGCTTGAGTAGCGGGGTGGGGAATGAGCAGTTCTTC. Its protein is CASSLSSGVGNEQFF.

The rearrangement joins TRBV7-9 to TRBJ2-3; D might be TRBD1 or TRBD2, each matching 5 bases. Germline loops: CDR1 SEHNR, CDR2 FQNEAQ (reference sequence). Trimming removed 1 base from V and 2 bases from J, with 13 bases in between. This CDR3 region has 16 residues. The CDR3 reads CASSLVRWDLTDTQYF. The CDR3 DNA is TGTGCCAGCAGCTTAGTTCGATGGGACCTCACAGATACGCAGTATTTT.

The chain couples TRBV30 to TRBJ2-1; TRBD2 agrees at 10 bases. Germline CDR1 and CDR2: GTSNPN and SVGIG (reference sequence). V shed 3 bases and J 0 bases; nucleotides not matched to a gene: 14. The CDR3 consists of 19 residues. CDR3 nucleotides: TGTGCCTGGAGGGCAGGTAGGCAAGTAGCGGGAGGCTCCTACAATGAGCAGTTCTTC. As protein: CAWRAGRQVAGGSYNEQFF.

The chain recombines TRBV5-1 with TRBJ2-1, with 8 bases fitting TRBD2. CDR1 is SGHRS and CDR2 is YFSETQ in the germline V gene. CDR3 length: 16 amino acids. With V trimmed by 6 bases and J by 0 bases, 8 bases remained unmatched. CDR3 sequence reads: CASKLAGGISYNEQFF. As DNA, the CDR3 is TGCGCCAGCAAACTGGCGGGGGGTATCTCCTACAATGAGCAGTTCTTC.

The chain has TRBV6-5 and TRBJ1-1; D gene unclear. CDR3 size: 14 residues. The germline V and J ends were trimmed by 7 bases and 0 bases, with 12 bases remaining between them. The germline V gene has CDR1 MNHEY and CDR2 SVGAGI. The chain's CDR3 is CASINLGLNTEAFF. In nucleotides, the CDR3 is TGTGCCAGCATCAACCTTGGTCTGAACACTGAAGCTTTCTTT.

This clonotype was seen a few times. V is TRBV20-1 and J is TRBJ1-5; D remains unclear. This CDR3 contains 15 residues. V lost 2 bases and J 1 base, leaving 12 bases between the germline ends. Per germline, CDR1 DFQATT and CDR2 SNEGSKA (reference sequence). For the CDR3, the DNA is TGCAGTGCTAGATCCGGACCGATCAGCAATCAGCCCCAGCATTTT. It translates to CSARSGPISNQPQHF.

Remarks on this clonotype: A read error may produce the germline difference seen at one junction end. V gene TRBV6-1 combines with J gene TRBJ2-3; no reliable D call. This CDR3 is built from 16 residues. Germline V gives CDR1 MNHNS, CDR2 SASEGT. CDR3 region: CASSEALHPSTDTQYF. The CDR3 DNA reads as TGTGCCAGCAGCGAAGCGCTACATCCCAGCACAGATACGCAGTATTTT.

The chain combines TRBV11-2 with TRBJ2-7; TRBD2 matches 11 bases. Germline V gives CDR1 SGHAT, CDR2 FQNNGV. The V and J ends lost 5 bases and 5 bases, in that order; junction bases with no gene match: 26. The CDR3 is 21 amino acids. Here the CDR3 reads CASSPRTPGGLAGGKSHEQYF. The CDR3 nucleotides are TGTGCCAGCAGCCCTAGAACGCCTGGTGGGCTAGCGGGGGGTAAATCCCACGAGCAGTACTTC.

This clonotype was seen a handful of times. The V call is TRBV29-1, the J call TRBJ2-5, with TRBD2 as a possible D gene (6 bases). V was shortened by 6 bases and J by 4 bases, with 18 bases between the two germline ends. Germline V gives CDR1 SQVTM, CDR2 ANQGSEA. The CDR3 extends over 14 amino acids. The CDR3 coding sequence is TGCAGCGTGGGGGGAAGGTTGGTTGGAGAGACCCAGTACTTC. Translating it yields CSVGGRLVGETQYF. The full variable domain, with the rest looked up from reference TRBV29-1 and TRBJ2-5, is SAVISQKPSRDICQRGTSLTIQCQVDSQVTMMFWYRQQPGQSLTLIATANQGSEATYESGFVIDKFPISRPNLTFSTLTVSNMSPEDSSIYLCSVGGRLVGETQYFGPGTRLLVL.

The DNA for the CDR3 is TGCGCCAGCAGCTACCGCTTTAGGGGGCCGCTCTCTAGCACAGATACGCAGTATTTT. Amino acid sequence: CASSYRFRGPLSSTDTQYF. The chain combines TRBV5-1 with TRBJ2-3; 7 bases agree with TRBD1. The CDR3 length is 19 residues. Germline-derived CDR1 and CDR2 are SGHRS and YFSETQ. With V trimmed by 3 bases and J by 0 bases, 16 bases remained unmatched. Supplemented by reference TRBV5-1 and TRBJ2-3, the full variable domain reads KAGVTQTPRYLIKTRGQQVTLSCSPISGHRSVSWYQQTPGQGLQFLFEYFSETQRNKGNFPGRFSGRQFSNSRSEMNVSTLELGDSALYLCASSYRFRGPLSSTDTQYFGPGTRLTVL.

This clonotype was seen a handful of times. This chain links TRBV20-1 with TRBJ2-3; D is uncertain. CDR1 and CDR2 (germline): DFQATT, SNEGSKA (reference sequence). V dropped 0 bases and J dropped 3 bases, with 7 bases sitting between them. The CDR3 has 13 residues. The CDR3 region has the DNA TGCAGTGCTAGAGATTTAGATACAGATACGCAGTATTTT. It is translated as CSARDLDTDTQYF.

This chain uses TRBV14 with TRBJ2-5, with no clear D. This CDR3 is 16 amino acids long. Germline lookup yields CDR1 SGHDN and CDR2 FVKESK. Trimming took off 0 bases at V and 0 bases at J, with 11 bases between the two ends. CDR3 amino acids: CASSQEAGSYQETQYF. CDR3 bases: TGTGCCAGCAGCCAAGAGGCCGGATCGTACCAAGAGACCCAGTACTTC.

The J gene is TRBJ1-1, the V gene TRBV12-3 or TRBV12-4, with D perhaps TRBD1 (5 bases). V was clipped by 3 bases and J by 11 bases, with 13 bases between them. There are 12 residues in the CDR3. CDR3 bases: TGTGCCAGCAGTTTGGGGGGGTCGTTCGCTTTCTTT. Translated: CASSLGGSFAFF.

This chain uses TRBV6-6 with TRBJ2-2; D is undetermined. V dropped 9 bases and J dropped 7 bases, with 18 bases sitting between them. Germline V CDR1 and CDR2: MNHNY, SVGAGI (reference sequence). The CDR3 sequence is 14 residues long. The CDR3 loop reads CASSPEADGGELFF. In DNA form, the CDR3 reads TGTGCCAGTAGCCCCGAAGCCGACGGCGGGGAGCTGTTTTTT.

The chain links TRBV14 to TRBJ2-4, with 9 bases that match TRBD2. Germline values: CDR1 SGHDN, CDR2 FVKESK. The V segment lost 1 base and the J segment 7 bases; nucleotides outside the gene matches: 14. The CDR3 loop spans 18 amino acids. The CDR3 coding sequence is TGTGCCAGCAGCCAAGCCACCGTTCTAGCGGGATCGCGGAACATTCAGTACTTC. The encoded protein is CASSQATVLAGSRNIQYF.

The chain is built from TRBV11-2 and TRBJ2-1, with D possibly TRBD2 on 6 matching bases. V gave up 1 base and J gave up 6 bases, with 10 bases separating them. The CDR3 runs to 14 residues. Germline CDR1 reads SGHAT; CDR2 reads FQNNGV. The CDR3 spells CASSLGRDSNEQFF. DNA for the CDR3: TGTGCCAGCAGCTTAGGCCGGGACTCCAATGAGCAGTTCTTC. The full variable domain, with the rest looked up from reference TRBV11-2 and TRBJ2-1, is EAGVAQSPRYKIIEKRQSVAFWCNPISGHATLYWYQQILGQGPKLLIQFQNNGVVDDSQLPKDRFSAERLKGVDSTLKIQPAKLEDSAVYLCASSLGRDSNEQFFGPGTRLTVL.

This clonotype is a singleton in its sample. The chain has TRBV4-1 and TRBJ2-1; D may be TRBD2 (7 bases). Trimming took off 1 base at V and 10 bases at J, with 20 bases between the two ends. The CDR3 contains 16 residues. The V gene's germline CDR1 is MGHRA and CDR2 YSYEKL. Here the CDR3 DNA reads TGCGCCAGCAGCCAAGTGCGAGGGGGGGGCGAGACAGAGCAGTTCTTC. This sequence encodes CASSQVRGGGETEQFF.

The CDR3 coding sequence is TGTGCCAGCAGCTTAGCGCAGGGGCGGGAATGGGAGCAGTACTTC. Protein sequence: CASSLAQGREWEQYF. V gene TRBV7-2 combines with J gene TRBJ2-7, with D possibly being TRBD1 or TRBD2 (6 bases each). The V end was cut by 0 bases, the J end by 7 bases, with 16 bases between. The CDR3 is 15 residues long. The germline V gene has CDR1 SGHTA and CDR2 FQGNSA.